This is a list of T cell receptor beta chains from one sample in a study of blood T cell repertoires in COVID-19. TCRdb's copy holds only in-frame clones and misses some; the assay was immunoSEQ multiplex PCR. The sample gives about 200,000 clones, approximately 82% of which show up once; about 6.9% is in the top ten. Sequencing input: peripheral blood. All receptors come from a human donor with acute or convalescent COVID-19. The donor label of this sample is uncertain. Each CDR3 is given with its conserved first and last residue. A D gene is named only where the DNA matches it firmly. Size tells how often a clone was seen (once, few, many) or the class of an expanded clone, and some rows leave it out.

j_gene	v_gene	abundance	d_gene	CDR3nt	CDR3aa
TRBJ1-2	TRBV6-5	-	-	TGTGCCTCAGGGGCAGCGAGAAACTATGGCTACACCTTC	CASGAARNYGYTF
TRBJ2-7	TRBV7-9	-	TRBD1	TGTGCCAGCAGCTTGGGGCTAGGGACAGGGAACGAGCAGTACTTC	CASSLGLGTGNEQYF
TRBJ2-7	TRBV6-5	-	TRBD2	TGTGCCAGCAGACTAGCGGGACCCTACGAGCAGTACTTC	CASRLAGPYEQYF
TRBJ2-2	TRBV19	-	TRBD1	TGTGCCAGTACCACACCGGGACAGGGAAAAGGATACACCGGGGAGCTGTTTTTT	CASTTPGQGKGYTGELFF
TRBJ1-6	TRBV3-1/TRBV3-2	-	-	TGTGCCAGCAGCTTGAAGACTTATTCACCCCTCCACTTT	CASSLKTYSPLHF
TRBJ1-4	TRBV7-9	-	-	TGTGCCAGCAGCCTAGGTATCTCTCTTGATGAAAAACTGTTTTTT	CASSLGISLDEKLFF
TRBJ1-2	TRBV19	-	TRBD1	TGTGCCAGTAGTATCCTGGGACAGGGTAGTCAGAATGGCTACACCTTC	CASSILGQGSQNGYTF
TRBJ1-5	TRBV28	-	-	TGTGCCAGCAACTCCCTCGGGGGAAATCAGCCCCAGCATTTT	CASNSLGGNQPQHF
TRBJ1-2	TRBV18	-	TRBD1	TGTGCCAGCTCATCGGGACAGGATTATGGCTACACCTTC	CASSSGQDYGYTF
TRBJ2-7	TRBV18	-	TRBD2	TGTGCCAGCTCACGTGGCGGGAGGGGGTCCTACGAGCAGTACTTC	CASSRGGRGSYEQYF
TRBJ2-2	TRBV28	-	-	TGTGCCAGCAGTCTATCCGATCCGAGCGGGGAGCTGTTTTTT	CASSLSDPSGELFF
TRBJ2-3	TRBV11-3	-	TRBD2	TGTGCCAGCAGCTTACGCCGCGGGAGCGGCACAGATACGCAGTATTTT	CASSLRRGSGTDTQYF
TRBJ2-2	TRBV19	-	TRBD2	TGTGCCAGTAGGACCAGCGGGAATAGCGGGGAGCTGTTTTTT	CASRTSGNSGELFF
TRBJ1-1	TRBV5-4	-	-	TGTGCCAGCAGCTTGGACATGAACACTGAAGCTTTCTTT	CASSLDMNTEAFF
TRBJ1-1	TRBV28	-	-	TGTGCCAGCAGTTTAAACACGTACACTGAAGCTTTCTTT	CASSLNTYTEAFF
TRBJ1-1	TRBV29-1	once	-	TGCAGCCTGAAAGCAGGGGTGGGCAACACTGAAGCTTTCTTT	CSLKAGVGNTEAFF
TRBJ1-5	TRBV5-5	-	TRBD1	TGTGCCAGCAGCTGGACAGGGTACCAGCCCCAGCATTTT	CASSWTGYQPQHF
TRBJ1-2	TRBV3-1/TRBV3-2	few	-	TGTGCCAGCAGCCCCCTGGGCGGCAGGGGATCGGGTAGCTATGGCTACACCTTC	CASSPLGGRGSGSYGYTF
TRBJ1-5	TRBV27	-	-	TGTGCCAGCAGTTTATACGGTAGCAACCAGCCCCAGCATTTT	CASSLYGSNQPQHF
TRBJ2-7	TRBV4-1	-	TRBD1	TGCGCCAGCAGCTCTCAGGGGGCGCGTTTCTCCGAGCAGTACTTC	CASSSQGARFSEQYF
TRBJ1-2	TRBV5-5	-	TRBD1	TGTGCCAGCAGCTACCCGACAGGGTCGGCTTATGGCTACACCTTC	CASSYPTGSAYGYTF
TRBJ1-4	TRBV27	-	TRBD1	TGTGCCAGCAGTTTAGTCCAGCCGACAGGGACGCGAGAAAAACTGTTTTTT	CASSLVQPTGTREKLFF
TRBJ1-4	TRBV30	once	-	TGTGCCTGGAGTGGGACTAGCGAAAAACTGTTTTTT	CAWSGTSEKLFF
TRBJ2-5	TRBV5-1	-	TRBD2	TGCGCCAGCAGCTTGGCCCCTAGCGGGAGTCGAGAGACCCAGTACTTC	CASSLAPSGSRETQYF
TRBJ2-2	TRBV19	-	-	TGTGCCAGTAGTCGACAGTCATGGAACACCGGGGAGCTGTTTTTT	CASSRQSWNTGELFF
TRBJ2-5	TRBV24-1	-	-	TGTGCCACCAGTGATTCCGGGGGACAGCAAGAGACCCAGTACTTC	CATSDSGGQQETQYF